The entry below gives a single T cell receptor beta chain sequence along with its context. Its antigen target is currently unknown. The data stem from a study of cytomegalovirus exposure and HLA in healthy donors (dated by TCRdb to about 2017). Turning to the overall study: An earlier analysis of some 500 of the donors reported 250 to 350 Gb of sequence data and approximately 110 million unique TCR beta sequences from 150 million to 200 million T cells. A later analysis re-examined previously published TCR beta repertoires from 600 to 700 donors and added high-resolution HLA genotyping to investigate patterns of TCR occurrence. Donor age, sex, ethnicity and CMV serostatus were collected together with the repertoire data. Rather than drawing on any new phenotypic data, the later analysis identified candidate immune exposures from TCR beta sequences and the way those sequences occurred across donors. HLA typing included class I and class II loci at four-digit resolution. The study aimed to test whether cataloging public T cell receptors could reveal signatures of past pathogen exposure. To predict cytomegalovirus infection status, the study combined high-throughput TCR immunosequencing, statistical association of individual TCRs with disease status, and machine learning. A separate validation cohort of 100 to 150 different subjects was used in addition to the roughly 700-subject first cohort. Because of strong linkage in the cohort, roughly five DR-DQ haplotypes were treated as single units for association and clustering. The study profiled the T cell repertoires of more than 500 subjects by immunosequencing and related them to cytomegalovirus serostatus. On average, roughly 200,000 unique TCR beta nucleotide sequences were sequenced per donor among 398 genotyped donors of the cohort, with roughly 18% of those sequences being non-productive. An early release covering around 630 HLA-typed donors comprised around 300 gigabases of sequencing data and 85 million or so unique TCR sequences. Among the approximately 400 genotyped donors, approximately 82% belonged to the genetic ancestry cluster associated with self-reported Caucasian donors. In an earlier analysis of around 540 of the donors, high-throughput TCR beta sequencing was used to judge whether each TCR beta V gene segment behaved as functional or pseudogenic. A later genetic analysis took genome-wide SNP genotypes for about three fifths of the 666 donors and used that subset as a discovery cohort. The number of typed donors differed by locus: about 620-640 for A, B, C, DRB1 and DQB1; 522 for DQA1; around 610 for DPA1; and some 470 for DPB1. Every repertoire in the discovery cohort had been generated on one and the same sequencing platform.

Receptors were amplified or captured by the immunoSEQ multiplex PCR assay. For the multiplex PCR, a mixture combining 60 forward primers for TCR Vbeta segments and 13 reverse primers for TCR Jbeta segments was used. Amplification of the CDR3 region of rearranged TCR beta genes was performed with a multiplex PCR assay on genomic DNA. Amplified TCR beta libraries were sequenced as 87-base-pair reads on the Illumina HiSeq System. The paper's data handling went like this. In a later analysis, tens of millions of unique TCR beta chains were counted across the 650 to 700 repertoires, and around 10 million of these chains were shared by at least two donors. A nearest-neighbor algorithm error-corrected the raw reads and collapsed the reads into unique sequences, merging closely related sequences to remove PCR and sequencing errors. CDR3 sequences were aligned to IMGT reference sequences to assign V, D and J gene segments. For a sequence to be retained, a match of at least six nucleotides to both a V gene segment and a J gene segment was required. Rearrangements were called productive when the CDR3 lacked stop codons and stayed in frame with V and J; all others were non-productive. CDR3 was defined by IMGT convention, running from the second conserved V-encoded cysteine to the conserved J-encoded phenylalanine. The earlier analysis of fewer than 750 of the donors excluded sequences that lacked an unambiguous match to a single V gene segment. In an earlier analysis of a few hundred of the donors, V segments were called functional above 56.7% productive rearrangements and were called segregating when the between-donor standard deviation exceeded 5%. A statistical classification framework was built to diagnose cytomegalovirus status from the catalog of TCR beta chain sequences. In a later analysis, TCR nucleotide sequences were compared against IMGT/GENE-DB human TR gene sequences so that V and J genes could be assigned. The TCRdist pipeline was used in a later analysis to assign CDR3 sequences and most-parsimonious VDJ recombination scenarios. In a later analysis, each TCR beta chain was defined by its CDR3 amino acid sequence together with its V-gene family, and reads lacking a unique V-gene family were excluded. A later analysis removed several hundred highly shared, low-generation-probability nucleotide sequences to deal with suspected cross-contamination and a sequencing artifact. In a later analysis, a clonal expansion index for each public chain was calculated from normalized within-repertoire ranks of inferred template counts. In a later analysis, generation probabilities were computed with a VDJ recombination model fitted to out-of-frame rearrangements, and the resulting probabilities were checked against IGoR. In a later analysis, TCR-TCR, TCR-HLA and TCR-CMV co-occurrence was scored with hypergeometric tests, and a repertoire-size bias correction was applied to TCR pairs. To estimate false discovery rates, a later analysis permuted the HLA or CMV assignments 20 times. In a later analysis, co-occurring TCRs were grouped using DBSCAN, and TCRdist sequence similarity was added for clustering within HLA-allele-positive subsets. For co-occurrence clustering, repertoires with fewer than 30,000 or more than 120,000 public chains were excluded, along with 5 or 6 repertoires with anomalous nucleotide sharing. TCRdb carries this immuneACCESS record with in-frame sequences only. Its versions omit some clonotypes, under half of them owing to an unresolved V gene in the studies checked, with the rest unexplained. That table furnishes V, J and clone size, whereas the DNA furnished D and trimming. The record for this sample contains fewer than 75,000 clones. The top ten constitute around 15% of the sample.

The cohort comprised 670 or so healthy bone marrow donors. At the time of sampling, all cohort members were nominally healthy, though unrecorded immune exposures were likely present. The donor tested CMV seronegative, placing the donor among the approximately 360 seronegative members of the cohort. Every donor gave a peripheral blood sample, and the peripheral blood mononuclear cells from that sample were used for TCR beta sequencing. The Qiagen DNeasy Blood Extraction Kit was used to extract genomic DNA from the blood cell samples. General conclusions and limits of the study: In both the original and validation cohorts, the classifier was reported to diagnose cytomegalovirus status with high specificity and sensitivity. In a later analysis, the rate of TCR association differed among HLA loci, with DRB1 alleles having the most associated TCRs and HLA-C alleles having the fewest. Because HLA typing was missing for some donors at each locus, association tests included only the typed subset. When HLA alleles, especially DR and DQ, strongly co-occurred, TCR associations were difficult to assign to individual alleles. In vitro tests confirmed that three of the cytomegalovirus-associated TCR beta chains recognize cytomegalovirus antigens. Linkage disequilibrium might explain the correlated functional status among segregating V segments, but an unknown experimental factor could not be ruled out. Because counts were too low, seventeen rarely observed V segments, including chromosome 9 orphons, were left out of the earlier analysis of about 500 of the donors. A later genetic analysis reported fewer N-insertions in productive TCRs among donors in an Asian-associated ancestry cluster than the 666-donor mean. An association between a missense DCLRE1C variant and V-gene and J-gene trimming of TCR beta chains was found in a later genetic analysis and replicated in an independent cohort. A total of roughly 160 TCR beta chains were listed by the study as associated with cytomegalovirus. The presence/absence analyses assumed that sequencing depth was roughly uniform across donors, and that assumption may not be true. In an earlier analysis of under 600 of the donors, most TCR beta V segments were observed in productive rearrangements about 87% or about 30% of the time, broadly matching IMGT annotations. Several of the top co-occurrence clusters appeared to be linked to parvovirus B19, influenza, CMV and Epstein-Barr virus, according to a later analysis. In this cohort, only TCR beta chains were sequenced, and detectable features were limited by the absence of alpha or paired-chain data. Across donors, most TCR sequences were observed very rarely, whereas some public TCRs were present in many individuals. Most CMV-associated TCR beta chains appeared to be HLA-restricted in a later analysis, and the HLA associations seemed to be driven largely by CMV exposure. At a false discovery rate of 0.05, a later analysis linked some 17,000 TCR beta sequences to specific HLA alleles. A further reported finding was that TCR beta sequences accurately predicted the HLA-A and HLA-B alleles for most subjects in the first cohort. The only immune exposure information available for the cohort was CMV serostatus. A group of highly shared sequence variants was considered likely to be a technical artifact of the sequencing pipeline. The authors suggested that the approach could potentially be extended to other disease states and immunological phenotypes. In a later analysis, HLA-associated TCR beta chains showed more clonal expansion and lower generation probabilities than non-associated chains that were equally common.

Input material: PBMCs. This receptor was taken from a boy aged 10-17 years in good health and CMV-seronegative.

Here is the DNA: TGTGCCAGCAGGACAGGGTGGAACACTGAAGCTTTCTTT. Translation gives CASRTGWNTEAFF. Recombination linked TRBV14 to TRBJ1-1, and TRBD1 aligns with 7 junction nucleotides. Trimming accounts for 6 bases at V and 1 base at J, while the number of junction bases matched to no gene is 2. Spanning cysteine to phenylalanine, the CDR3 consists of 13 amino acids. Just the 39-base CDR3 DNA is kept, in frame starting at base 1. CDR1 and CDR2, looked up from the germline V gene, are SGHDN and FVKESK.